At least ten counts were recorded for the clone carrying this T cell receptor (beta chain). Antigen unknown. This specimen belongs to a study of early T cells in non-severe SARS-CoV-2 infection. As for the study in general: The chains were unpaired, and the sequenced material was bulk RNA from unsorted whole blood.

Unique molecular identifiers tagged individual cDNA molecules. TCRdb used MiXCR to reprocess the 5' RACE reads, holding one entry per CDR3 protein. The sample carries 55,000 to 75,000 distinct CDR3 sequences, less than 9.5% recorded once. Study-wide points: VDJdb matching skewed toward anti-spike CD8 responses, missing private and CD4 specificities.

The sample comprised whole blood. The sequence derives from an adult who was a healthcare worker with PCR-confirmed SARS-CoV-2 infection or an uninfected control (not recorded which).

CDR3 DNA sequence: TGTGCCAGTCACTATGCAGCGTTAGCTAGCACAGATACGCAGTATTTT. This sequence encodes CASHYAALASTDTQYF. This rearrangement joins TRBV27 to TRBJ2-3; no reliable D call. CDR3 length equals 16 residues. Trimming took off 9 bases at V and 0 bases at J, with 19 bases between the two ends. In germline, CDR1 is MNHEY, CDR2 SMNVEV (reference sequence).